This paragraph reports one T cell receptor beta chain. Its target is not known. This sample was included in a study of response to subunit inactivated influenza vaccine. TCRdb called the RT-PCR reads again in MiXCR, with one record for every CDR3 protein. The sample includes some 550,000 distinct CDR3 sequences, around 21% of them seen just once. V trimming: 0 bases; J trimming: 8 bases; junction bases outside the gene matches: 8. The germline V gene has CDR1 MNHEY and CDR2 SVGEGT. CDR3 length equals 15 residues. Study-wide findings and caveats: It was the authors' suggestion that each seasonal influenza vaccination recruits few new T cells.

These data were also reused for a study on T cells expressing NK-cell markers. That work states: The authors made TCR beta cDNA libraries by 5'RACE template switching. This switching added a universal primer site and UMIs. Of eight sequenced donors, seven were HCMV-seropositive and one HCMV-seronegative. Over 5 donors had dominant NKG2C+ clonotypes that comprised about 1.0-7.0% of their CD8+ T cells.

This specimen was CD4+ T cells sorted from PBMCs, taken less than 13 days after vaccination. This TCR came from a man aged 50 to 59 who received an inactivated influenza vaccine. V is TRBV6-2 or TRBV6-3 and J is TRBJ2-3, with TRBD1 matching over 7 bases. Here the CDR3 DNA reads TGTGCCAGCAGTTACTCGGTGGGAGCAGGGGGTACGCAGTATTTT. It encodes CASSYSVGAGGTQYF.